A single sample gave rise to the 15 T cell receptor beta chains below, sequenced in a study of spatial heterogeneity in lung cancer. Study-level results: In tumors, expanded intratumoral alpha and beta TCR counts tracked mutation counts.

MiXCR was run by TCRdb on the 5' RACE reads, yielding one entry per CDR3 protein. The sample's table shows a few dozen distinct CDR3 sequences. The time point was: sample taken at primary tumor resection. These receptors have no identified antigens. This specimen was lung tumor tissue, taken at surgery. The source is a male donor with early-stage non-small cell lung cancer.

On this clonotype: This beta chain is an unintended read in a library built for alpha chains; its size means little. The chain uses TRBV6-2 or TRBV6-3 and TRBJ2-7; 14 bases align to TRBD2. The CDR3 is 14 amino acids. From germline, CDR1 is MNHEY and CDR2 SVGEGT. Germline trimming cut 5 bases from V and 4 bases from J; bases unmatched to any gene: 1. CDR3 protein: CASSGLAGGYEQYF. DNA for the CDR3: TGTGCCAGCAGTGGACTAGCGGGAGGATACGAGCAGTACTTC.

This clonotype is deemed hyperexpanded. Within a library made for alpha chains, this beta chain is off target, and its count is uninformative. This chain connects TRBV5-5 to TRBJ2-7; a weak D match, TRBD1 (6 bases). The V gene lost 1 base and the J gene lost 7 bases, with 15 bases spanning the gap. From germline, CDR1 is SGHKS and CDR2 YYEKEE (reference sequence). The CDR3 totals 14 residues. CDR3 sequence: CASSLWDNLEEQYF. In DNA form, the CDR3 reads TGTGCCAGCAGCTTGTGGGACAACCTAGAGGAGCAGTACTTC.

This clonotype is labeled hyperexpanded (1% or more). The library was built for alpha chains, so this beta chain is an off-target read and its size means little. The chain couples TRBV6-5 to TRBJ2-7, with a weak D call TRBD2 (6 bases). Trimming shortened V by 1 base and J by 1 base, and 11 bases separated the two germline ends. CDR1 is MNHEY, CDR2 SVGAGI, per germline. This CDR3 comprises 15 residues. In DNA, the CDR3 is TGTGCCAGCAGTTACTTGGGAGGAACATCCTACGAGCAGTACTTC. Its protein is CASSYLGGTSYEQYF.

This clonotype counts as hyperexpanded. This beta chain is an unintended read in a library built for alpha chains; its size means little. The chain recombines TRBV11-2 with TRBJ1-1, with 8 nucleotides matching TRBD1. The CDR3 has 14 residues. The J segment lost 1 base and the V segment lost 6 bases, leaving 4 bases of the junction unmatched. From germline, CDR1 is SGHAT and CDR2 FQNNGV. The chain's CDR3 is CASSQGAENTEAFF. In DNA form, the CDR3 reads TGTGCCAGCAGTCAGGGGGCAGAGAACACTGAAGCTTTCTTT.

This clonotype was seen a few times. In a library made to pick up alpha chains, this beta chain is a stray read with a size that means little. This CDR3 reads CASSSGPDYEQYF. The CDR3 DNA is TGTGCCAGCAGCTCGGGACCGGACTACGAGCAGTACTTC. This chain joins TRBV7-2 and TRBJ2-7; D may correspond to TRBD1 or TRBD2 (5 bases each). V lost 4 bases and J 3 bases, leaving 10 bases between the germline ends. This CDR3 has 13 residues. CDR1 and CDR2 (germline): SGHTA, FQGNSA.

By sample fraction, this clonotype is hyperexpanded. With the library built for alpha chains, this beta chain is off target and its frequency is not meaningful. The genes are TRBV6-6 and TRBJ2-7, with TRBD2 matching 8 bases. This CDR3 has 14 residues. Germline CDR1 is MNHNY and CDR2 is SVGAGI (reference sequence). V gave up 4 bases and J gave up 2 bases; unmatched junction bases: 4. The CDR3 loop is CASSWTSSPYEQYF. The CDR3 region has the DNA TGTGCCAGCAGTTGGACTAGCAGCCCCTACGAGCAGTACTTC.

Remarks on this clonotype: This beta chain was picked up by a library intended for alpha chains and is off target, so its count carries little meaning. This rearrangement joins TRBV21-1 to TRBJ2-7; the D call TRBD1 from the table was never checked on the DNA. TRBV21-1 is shown as a pseudogene. This CDR3 is built from 12 residues. CDR3 in DNA: TGTGCCAGCAGCTCCAAAGGAGGCAGGGGCAACTTC. This sequence encodes CASSSKGGRGNF.

This clonotype came up a few times. This beta chain is off target for a library built for alpha chains, so its abundance means little. The J gene is TRBJ2-3, the V gene TRBV6-5; tentative D call: TRBD2 (6 bases). The V and J ends lost 4 bases and 2 bases respectively, with 10 bases between them. The V gene's germline CDR1 is MNHEY and CDR2 SVGAGI. This CDR3 comprises 14 residues. The CDR3 bases are TGTGCCAGCAGTTCGGGACTTCTCACAGATACGCAGTATTTT. This encodes CASSSGLLTDTQYF.

About this clonotype: Within a library made for alpha chains, this beta chain is off target, and its count is uninformative. The V call is TRBV6-5, the J call TRBJ2-7; TRBD2 agrees at 10 bases. CDR1 is MNHEY and CDR2 is SVGAGI in the germline V gene. This CDR3 contains 15 residues. J lost 3 bases, V lost 2 bases, and 4 bases had no gene match. This CDR3 reads CASSYLAGDNYEQYF. The CDR3 DNA sequence: TGTGCCAGCAGTTACCTAGCGGGAGACAACTACGAGCAGTACTTC.

Of note for this clonotype: Since the library was made to target alpha chains, this beta chain is a stray read and its abundance is not meaningful. This sequence joins TRBV2 and TRBJ2-2; 7 positions match TRBD2. V lost 3 bases, J lost 7 bases, and 5 bases stayed unmatched. The CDR3 is made up of 14 amino acids. Germline V gene lookup returns CDR1 SNHLY and CDR2 FYNNEI. The CDR3 sequence is CASSETGRFGELFF. The CDR3 DNA reads as TGTGCCAGCAGTGAGACCGGGAGGTTCGGGGAGCTGTTTTTT.

This clonotype turned up a few times. This beta chain came through as a stray read in a library set up for alpha chains, and its size says little. The rearrangement links TRBV7-9 to TRBJ2-5; maybe TRBD1 (5 bases). This CDR3 is built from 13 residues. The ends were cut back, 1 base at V and 12 bases at J, with 15 bases in the middle. CDR1 SEHNR and CDR2 FQNEAQ come from the germline V gene (reference sequence). This chain's CDR3 is CASSLGPSTVEYF. The CDR3 bases are TGTGCCAGCAGCTTAGGGCCCTCGACAGTAGAGTACTTC. The entire variable domain, with the rest obtained from reference TRBV7-9 and TRBJ2-5, is as follows: DTGVSQNPRHKITKRGQNVTFRCDPISEHNRLYWYRQTLGQGPEFLTYFQNEAQLEKSRLLSDRFSAERPKGSFSTLEIQRTEQGDSAMYLCASSLGPSTVEYFGPGTRLLVL.

With regard to this clonotype: This beta chain was picked up by a library intended for alpha chains and is off target, so its count carries little meaning. The chain is built from TRBV14 and TRBJ1-1; D uncertain. Trimming pared 1 base from V and 8 bases from J, leaving 11 bases between. Germline CDR1 is SGHDN and CDR2 is FVKESK. There are 13 residues in the CDR3. The CDR3 DNA reads TGTGCCAGCAGCCAAGGATCTTGGAGGGAAGCTTTCTTT. Its translation: CASSQGSWREAFF.

By proportion, this clonotype is hyperexpanded (1% or more). The library was built for alpha chains, so this beta chain is an off-target read and its size means little. CDR3 loop: CASSHPGGGNTIYF. The CDR3 region has the DNA TGTGCCAGCAGCCACCCAGGAGGTGGAAACACCATATATTTT. The V call is TRBV7-8, the J call TRBJ1-3, with D hard to call. Germline V gene sequence: CDR1 SGHVS, CDR2 FQNEAQ. The germline V and J ends were trimmed by 5 bases and 3 bases, with 11 bases remaining between them. This CDR3 is built from 14 residues.

A remark on this clonotype: This beta chain appears as a stray read in a library generated for alpha chains; its size is not informative. The chain has TRBV27 and TRBJ2-2; D remains unclear. CDR3 length: 11 residues. Germline CDR1 MNHEY, CDR2 SMNVEV (reference sequence). Trimming stripped 7 bases from V and 8 bases from J, with 8 bases between. DNA for the CDR3: TGTGCCAGCACCAGCACGGGGGAGCTGTTTTTT. Translated: CASTSTGELFF.

Comments on this clonotype: This beta chain is off target for a library built for alpha chains, so its abundance means little. V gene TRBV10-2 combines with J gene TRBJ2-5, with 11 bases matching TRBD2. This CDR3 has 15 amino acids. CDR1 and CDR2 from the germline V gene are WSHSY and SAAADI. V gave up 6 bases and J gave up 4 bases; unmatched junction bases: 7. The CDR3 sequence is CASRSSGGLLETQYF. CDR3 bases: TGCGCCAGCAGATCTAGCGGGGGGTTGTTAGAGACCCAGTACTTC.